One and the same sample provided the 25 T cell receptor beta chains below, sequenced in a study of shared clonotypes between healthy human individuals. Generated by immunoSEQ multiplex PCR, the TCRdb table keeps only in-frame clones and is missing some. This sample has approximately 650,000 clones, with nearly 97% found just once. The naive CD8 fraction comprised CD45RO-negative cells positively selected for CCR7 and excluded terminally differentiated effector memory CD45RA+ cells. The specimen was naive CD8+ T cells sorted from blood. The receptors stem from a woman aged 30 to 39 in good health.

The chain recombines TRBV7-9 with TRBJ1-5; D may be TRBD1 (5 bases). The CDR3 consists of 15 residues. Trimming left V 1 base short and J 12 bases short, with 19 bases between. Germline CDR1 reads SEHNR; CDR2 reads FQNEAQ (reference sequence). This CDR3 reads CASSLDFGRDGFQHF. The CDR3 DNA reads TGTGCCAGCAGCTTAGATTTTGGCAGGGACGGATTCCAGCATTTT.

The chain recombines TRBV5-1 with TRBJ2-7; 9 nucleotides align to TRBD1. With V trimmed by 0 bases and J by 6 bases, 16 bases remained unmatched. CDR1 SGHRS and CDR2 YFSETQ come from the germline V gene. The CDR3 contains 18 residues. CDR3 residues: CASSLEWPLTGTGSEQYF. The CDR3 nucleotides are TGCGCCAGCAGCTTGGAGTGGCCACTTACCGGGACAGGGAGCGAGCAGTACTTC.

J is TRBJ2-1 and V is TRBV19; TRBD2 agrees at 9 bases. CDR3 length: 16 residues. Losses at the gene ends were 5 bases for V and 3 bases for J; bases not matched to a gene: 8. Per germline, CDR1 LNHDA and CDR2 SQIVND (reference sequence). The CDR3 DNA follows: TGTGCCAGTAGTTACCGACTAGCGGAATACTACAATGAGCAGTTCTTC. Amino acid sequence: CASSYRLAEYYNEQFF.

The rearrangement joins TRBV29-1 to TRBJ1-5; TRBD1 is a possible D gene (5 bases). The CDR3 spans 12 residues. The germline gives CDR1 SQVTM, CDR2 ANQGSEA. Trimming stripped 5 bases from V and 7 bases from J, with 12 bases between. This CDR3 reads CSVLREGQPQHF. CDR3 DNA: TGCAGCGTTCTCAGGGAGGGGCAGCCCCAGCATTTT. The entire variable domain, with the rest obtained from reference TRBV29-1 and TRBJ1-5, is as follows: SAVISQKPSRDICQRGTSLTIQCQVDSQVTMMFWYRQQPGQSLTLIATANQGSEATYESGFVIDKFPISRPNLTFSTLTVSNMSPEDSSIYLCSVLREGQPQHFGDGTRLSIL.

This chain connects TRBV6-6 to TRBJ2-3, with D possibly TRBD2 on 6 matching bases. V lost 5 bases to trimming and J lost 0 bases, with 12 bases between them. The CDR3 loop spans 15 amino acids. The germline V gene has CDR1 MNHNY and CDR2 SVGAGI (reference sequence). The CDR3: CASSVSGSSTDTQYF. The CDR3 DNA reads as TGTGCCAGCAGTGTTAGCGGTTCTAGCACAGATACGCAGTATTTT.

The chain combines TRBV4-1 with TRBJ2-4; D ambiguous. V lost 1 base and J lost 1, with 20 bases in between. Per germline, CDR1 MGHRA and CDR2 YSYEKL. The CDR3 is 19 residues long. The CDR3 loop reads CASSQVQGQQLGAKNIQYF. CDR3 nucleotide sequence: TGCGCCAGCAGCCAAGTACAAGGCCAGCAGTTGGGGGCCAAAAACATTCAGTACTTC.

The chain employs TRBV6-1 and TRBJ2-7; D uncertain. Trimming took 5 bases from V and 1 from J, leaving 12 bases between them. The CDR3 covers 14 residues. The germline V gene has CDR1 MNHNS and CDR2 SASEGT. This CDR3 reads CASSPDGESYEQYF. The CDR3 coding sequence is TGTGCCAGCAGTCCCGACGGAGAATCCTACGAGCAGTACTTC.

This chain connects TRBV30 to TRBJ2-2; 12 bases line up with TRBD2. The germline V gene encodes CDR1 GTSNPN and CDR2 SVGIG (reference sequence). The CDR3 runs 18 residues. Trimming cost V 4 bases and J 5 bases; bases outside gene matches: 14. The CDR3 sequence is CAWTGLAGKIQSTGELFF. DNA of the CDR3: TGTGCCTGGACAGGACTAGCGGGAAAGATTCAGTCAACCGGGGAGCTGTTTTTT. Full variable domain (remainder filled in from reference TRBV30 and TRBJ2-2): SQTIHQWPATLVQPVGSPLSLECTVEGTSNPNLYWYRQAAGRGLQLLFYSVGIGQISSEVPQNLSASRPQDRQFILSSKKLLLSDSGFYLCAWTGLAGKIQSTGELFFGEGSRLTVL.

CDR3 region: CASSEGDAYEQYF. CDR3 DNA sequence: TGTGCCAGCAGTGAAGGGGACGCCTACGAGCAGTACTTC. This chain connects TRBV2 to TRBJ2-7; D tentatively fits TRBD1 or TRBD2 (5 bases each). CDR3 size: 13 residues. V was trimmed by 1 base and J by 2 bases, leaving 6 bases between them. Germline CDR1 reads SNHLY; CDR2 reads FYNNEI.

The count of this clone is one. The V call is TRBV7-9, the J call TRBJ2-1; 12 bases line up with TRBD2. Germline CDR1 and CDR2: SEHNR and FQNEAQ (reference sequence). J lost 7 bases, V lost 6 bases, and 19 bases had no gene match. The CDR3 is 19 amino acids. CDR3 sequence reads: CASRGTGTSGRVMGNEQFF. The CDR3 DNA follows: TGTGCCAGCAGAGGAACCGGGACTAGCGGGCGAGTAATGGGTAATGAGCAGTTCTTC.

This sequence joins TRBV29-1 and TRBJ2-3; weak D call: TRBD2 (6 bases). CDR1 is SQVTM and CDR2 is ANQGSEA in the germline V gene. The CDR3 consists of 15 residues. The V gene lost 5 bases and the J gene lost 5 bases, with 20 bases spanning the gap. The CDR3 sequence is CSVIGQTMGGDTQYF. CDR3 in DNA: TGCAGCGTTATCGGGCAGACAATGGGAGGAGATACGCAGTATTTT.

This sequence joins TRBV27 and TRBJ1-6; D gene ambiguous. Per the germline V gene, CDR1 is MNHEY and CDR2 is SMNVEV (reference sequence). The CDR3 sequence is 14 residues long. The V gene lost 0 bases and the J gene lost 9 bases, with 9 bases spanning the gap. The CDR3 loop reads CASSLSMRSSPLHF. CDR3 nucleotide sequence: TGTGCCAGCAGTTTATCAATGAGGAGTTCACCCCTCCACTTT.

The chain joins TRBV6-1 to TRBJ1-5; 7 bases match TRBD1. The CDR3 consists of 15 residues. The germline V gene encodes CDR1 MNHNS and CDR2 SASEGT. Trimming cost V 2 bases and J 2 bases; bases outside gene matches: 3. The DNA for the CDR3 is TGTGCCAGCAGTGAAACCCAGGGGGGCAATCAGCCCCAGCATTTT. Protein: CASSETQGGNQPQHF.

J is TRBJ2-5 and V is TRBV25-1; weak D call: TRBD2 (6 bases). The V gene lost 5 bases and the J gene lost 4 bases, with 23 bases spanning the gap. CDR3 length: 17 residues. Germline CDR1 and CDR2: MGHDK and SYGVNS. CDR3 nucleotide sequence: TGTGCCAGCAGTAGGACGCGGGGCAGGGTTGGACGAGAGACCCAGTACTTC. Translation gives CASSRTRGRVGRETQYF. Drawing the rest from reference TRBV25-1 and TRBJ2-5, the complete variable domain is EADIYQTPRYLVIGTGKKITLECSQTMGHDKMYWYQQDPGMELHLIHYSYGVNSTEKGDLSSESTVSRIRTEHFPLTLESARPSHTSQYLCASSRTRGRVGRETQYFGPGTRLLVL.

The chain employs TRBV29-1 and TRBJ1-2, with D maybe TRBD1 (6 bases). The CDR3 totals 12 residues. V lost 3 bases and J 5 bases, leaving 10 bases between the germline ends. Germline assignment: CDR1 SQVTM and CDR2 ANQGSEA. The CDR3: CSVEWTDYGYTF. CDR3 DNA: TGCAGCGTTGAGTGGACAGATTATGGCTACACCTTC. The whole variable domain, remainder taken from reference TRBV29-1 and TRBJ1-2, is SAVISQKPSRDICQRGTSLTIQCQVDSQVTMMFWYRQQPGQSLTLIATANQGSEATYESGFVIDKFPISRPNLTFSTLTVSNMSPEDSSIYLCSVEWTDYGYTFGSGTRLTVV.

J is TRBJ2-5 and V is TRBV11-2, with a weak D call TRBD1 (6 bases). This CDR3 contains 16 residues. Trimming left V 3 bases short and J 3 bases short, with 17 bases between. The germline gives CDR1 SGHAT, CDR2 FQNNGV. The CDR3 coding sequence is TGTGCCAGCAGCTTTACGTGGTCGTCAGGGGAAGAGACCCAGTACTTC. It specifies CASSFTWSSGEETQYF.

The J gene is TRBJ2-3, the V gene TRBV5-1; 7 bases line up with TRBD2. V was pared by 0 bases and J by 3 bases, with 7 bases of the junction left unmatched. The germline V gene has CDR1 SGHRS and CDR2 YFSETQ. CDR3 length: 16 residues. The CDR3 DNA follows: TGCGCCAGCAGCTTGGAAGCTAGCGGTGGGACAGATACGCAGTATTTT. This encodes CASSLEASGGTDTQYF.

The rearrangement uses TRBV28 and TRBJ2-3, with D hard to call. The germline V gene encodes CDR1 MDHEN and CDR2 SYDVKM. The CDR3 is made up of 13 amino acids. CDR3 nucleotides: TGTGCTGCCTCCGTTTATTTCACAGATACGCAGTATTTT. Amino acids: CAASVYFTDTQYF.

The V and J genes are TRBV11-2 and TRBJ2-1; D not certain. This CDR3 comprises 11 residues. CDR1 is SGHAT, CDR2 FQNNGV, per germline. V was trimmed by 7 bases and J by 7 bases, leaving 8 bases between them. The CDR3 region has the DNA TGTGCCAGCACGGTGGGGAATGAGCAGTTCTTC. Amino acids: CASTVGNEQFF.

V usage is TRBV5-8 and J usage is TRBJ1-5; unclear D gene. The germline V gene has CDR1 SGHTS and CDR2 YDEGEE. Trimming left V 2 bases short and J 6 bases short, with 15 bases between. CDR3 length: 15 amino acids. The CDR3 DNA reads as TGTGCCAGCAGCTTCCCCATCGGGCCCCTTCAGCCCCAGCATTTT. Residues: CASSFPIGPLQPQHF. Full variable domain (rest looked up from reference TRBV5-8 and TRBJ1-5): EAGVTQSPTHLIKTRGQQATLRCSPISGHTSVYWYQQALGLGLQFLLWYDEGEERNRGNFPPRFSGRQFPNYSSELNVNALELEDSALYLCASSFPIGPLQPQHFGDGTRLSIL.

The CDR3 bases are TGTGCCAGCGTCGTATCTCTAGCGGGGGGTTACAATGAGCAGTTCTTC. Translating it yields CASVVSLAGGYNEQFF. This chain uses TRBV6-6 with TRBJ2-1, with 11 bases matching TRBD2. CDR1 is MNHNY, CDR2 SVGAGI, per germline (reference sequence). V gave up 8 bases and J gave up 4 bases; unmatched junction bases: 10. The CDR3 loop spans 16 amino acids.

The rearrangement links TRBV30 to TRBJ2-3, with 7 bases identical to TRBD2. The CDR3 is 15 amino acids. The germline V gene has CDR1 GTSNPN and CDR2 SVGIG (reference sequence). J was trimmed by 0 bases and V by 0 bases; bases with no gene match: 3. The CDR3 here is CAWSVTSASTDTQYF. CDR3 nucleotides: TGTGCCTGGAGTGTAACTAGCGCGAGCACAGATACGCAGTATTTT.

The chain joins TRBV2 to TRBJ1-2, with 10 nucleotides matching TRBD1. V shed 8 bases, J shed 4 bases, and the junction held 13 bases outside the gene matches. The CDR3 sequence is 16 residues long. The germline V gene has CDR1 SNHLY and CDR2 FYNNEI. DNA of the CDR3: TGTGCCAGCCAACTCTCCCGGACAGGGGGTTCCTATGGCTACACCTTC. This codes for CASQLSRTGGSYGYTF.

The chain couples TRBV4-1 to TRBJ2-1; 7 bases line up with TRBD1. The CDR3 loop spans 14 amino acids. The germline V gene encodes CDR1 MGHRA and CDR2 YSYEKL. Trimming removed 2 bases from V and 5 bases from J; junction bases left unmatched: 3. CDR3 amino acids: CASSQRTGHNEQFF. The CDR3 bases are TGCGCCAGCAGCCAAAGGACAGGTCACAATGAGCAGTTCTTC.

J is TRBJ1-2 and V is TRBV28, with D possibly matching TRBD1 (5 bases). The CDR3 consists of 14 residues. Trimming removed 3 bases at V and 6 bases at J, with 14 bases between. In germline, CDR1 is MDHEN, CDR2 SYDVKM. The CDR3: CASSLRGGADGYTF. The CDR3 DNA is TGTGCCAGCAGTTTGAGGGGAGGAGCGGATGGCTACACCTTC.